The clone carrying this T cell receptor beta chain has a single count. Its antigen is not known. These data belong to a study of CD8 T cells in Susac syndrome. The study, taken as a whole, reports: The authors acknowledged that their TCR sequencing and HLA analysis involved a relatively small number of individuals.

CD8+ and CD4+ T cells from blood underwent TCR beta sequencing. Through negative isolation, CD4+ and CD8+ T cells were obtained, while TEMRA cells were enriched using FACS. Reverse transcription of about 0.45 to 1 ug RNA used random hexamers. Amplification of TCR beta CDR3 was carried out by immunoSEQ multiplex PCR, which covered 54 Vbeta and 13 Jbeta segments. TCRdb redid the calling of the immunoSEQ multiplex PCR reads with MiXCR, one entry per CDR3 protein. The sample yields 170,000 or so distinct CDR3 sequences, under 95% seen once. Between the trimmed V and J ends, which lost 0 bases and 5 bases, there was a span of 10 bases. This CDR3 has 14 amino acids. Germline CDR1 reads LNHNV; CDR2 reads YYDKDF (reference sequence).

The chain has TRBV15 and TRBJ2-5; D remains unclear. Sequenced input: CD4+ T cells from PBMCs. This receptor was obtained from a human donor with multiple sclerosis. The CDR3 spells CATSRDSAEETQYF. CDR3 DNA: TGTGCCACCAGCAGAGATTCCGCGGAGGAGACCCAGTACTTC.